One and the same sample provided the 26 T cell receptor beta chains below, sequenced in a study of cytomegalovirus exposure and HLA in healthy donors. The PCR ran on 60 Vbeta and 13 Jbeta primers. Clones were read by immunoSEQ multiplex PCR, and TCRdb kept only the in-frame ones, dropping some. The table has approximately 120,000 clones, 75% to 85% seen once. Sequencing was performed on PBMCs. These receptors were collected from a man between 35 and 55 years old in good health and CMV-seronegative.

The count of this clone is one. This CDR3 is CAISPGWAGEPQHF. The CDR3 coding sequence is TGTGCCATCAGTCCCGGATGGGCCGGGGAGCCCCAGCATTTT. The chain uses TRBV10-3 and TRBJ1-5; D is ambiguous. The V gene's germline CDR1 is ENHRY and CDR2 SYGVKD. With 5 bases removed from V and 8 bases from J, the gap between germline ends came to 16 bases. The CDR3 is 14 residues long.

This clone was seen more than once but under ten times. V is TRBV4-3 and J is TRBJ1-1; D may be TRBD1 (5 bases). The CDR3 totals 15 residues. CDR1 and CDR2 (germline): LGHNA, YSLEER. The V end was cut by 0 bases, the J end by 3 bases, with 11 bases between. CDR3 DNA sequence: TGCGCCAGCAGCCAAGAGGGCCGGGGGGACACTGAAGCTTTCTTT. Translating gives CASSQEGRGDTEAFF.

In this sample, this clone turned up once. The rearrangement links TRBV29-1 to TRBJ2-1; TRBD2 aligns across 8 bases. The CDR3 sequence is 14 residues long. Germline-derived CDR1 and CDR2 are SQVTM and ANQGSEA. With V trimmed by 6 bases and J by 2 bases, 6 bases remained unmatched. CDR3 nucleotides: TGCAGCGTCCATGGTAGCGGGGCCTACAATGAGCAGTTCTTC. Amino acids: CSVHGSGAYNEQFF.

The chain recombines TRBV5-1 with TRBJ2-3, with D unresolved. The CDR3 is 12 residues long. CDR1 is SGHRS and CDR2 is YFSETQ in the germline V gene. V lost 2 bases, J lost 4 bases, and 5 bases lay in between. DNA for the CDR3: TGCGCCAGCAGCTTAGCTTCAGATACGCAGTATTTT. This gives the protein CASSLASDTQYF.

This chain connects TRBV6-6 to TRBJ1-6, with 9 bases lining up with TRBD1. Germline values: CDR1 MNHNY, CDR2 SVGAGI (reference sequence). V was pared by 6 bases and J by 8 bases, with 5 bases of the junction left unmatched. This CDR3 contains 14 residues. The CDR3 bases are TGTGCCAGCAGCGACGGGACAGGGTATTCACCCCTCCACTTT. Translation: CASSDGTGYSPLHF.

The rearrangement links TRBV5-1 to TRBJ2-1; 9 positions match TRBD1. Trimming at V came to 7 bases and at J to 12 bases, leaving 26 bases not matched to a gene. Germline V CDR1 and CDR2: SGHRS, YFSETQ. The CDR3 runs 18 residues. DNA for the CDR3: TGCGCCAGCTTCCCCGGGACAGGGTCTCGTATTGGGCCTTTCGGGCAGTTCTTC. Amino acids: CASFPGTGSRIGPFGQFF.

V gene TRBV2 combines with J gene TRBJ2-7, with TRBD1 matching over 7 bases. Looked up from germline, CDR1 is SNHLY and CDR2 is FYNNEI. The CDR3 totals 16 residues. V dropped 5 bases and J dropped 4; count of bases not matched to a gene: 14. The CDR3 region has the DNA TGTGCCAGCAGTCCGCTCAAAAAGACAGGGAGTTACGAGCAGTACTTC. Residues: CASSPLKKTGSYEQYF.

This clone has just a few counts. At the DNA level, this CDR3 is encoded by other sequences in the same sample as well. The DNA for the CDR3 is TGTGCCAGCAGTTACTACTGGACAGGGAAAGAGACCCAGTACTTC. Its protein is CASSYYWTGKETQYF. The chain joins TRBV6-5 to TRBJ2-5; TRBD1 matches at 8 bases. The germline CDR1 and CDR2 sequences are MNHEY and SVGAGI. Unmatched junction bases numbered 4, after V lost 1 base and J lost 3 bases. The CDR3 has 15 amino acids.

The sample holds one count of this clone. The CDR3 nucleotides read TGTGCCAGCAGCCAAGAGGAGACCGGGTCTGGAAATGAGCAGTTCTTC. This sequence encodes CASSQEETGSGNEQFF. This chain uses TRBV4-2 with TRBJ2-1; no clear D gene. CDR1 and CDR2 from the germline V gene are LGHNA and YNFKEQ. V was shortened by 0 bases and J by 7 bases, with 16 bases between the two germline ends. This CDR3 has 16 residues.

The CDR3 reads CASSSSDRGNQPQHF. DNA of the CDR3: TGTGCCAGCAGCTCCTCGGACAGGGGGAATCAGCCCCAGCATTTT. The V call is TRBV5-8, the J call TRBJ1-5, with TRBD1 identical over 10 bases. The V gene's germline CDR1 is SGHTS and CDR2 YDEGEE. CDR3 length equals 15 residues. V shed 3 bases and J 4 bases; nucleotides not matched to a gene: 4.

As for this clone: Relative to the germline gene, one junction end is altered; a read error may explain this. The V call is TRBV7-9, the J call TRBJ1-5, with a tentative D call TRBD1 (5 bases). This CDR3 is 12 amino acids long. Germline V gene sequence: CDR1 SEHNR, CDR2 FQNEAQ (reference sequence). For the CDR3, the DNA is TGTGCCAGCAGTTGGCTCTCCGGGACTTTGGATTTT. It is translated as CASSWLSGTLDF. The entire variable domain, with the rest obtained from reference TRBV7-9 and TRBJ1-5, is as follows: DTGVSQNPRHKITKRGQNVTFRCDPISEHNRLYWYRQTLGQGPEFLTYFQNEAQLEKSRLLSDRFSAERPKGSFSTLEIQRTEQGDSAMYLCASSWLSGTLDFGDGTRLSIL.

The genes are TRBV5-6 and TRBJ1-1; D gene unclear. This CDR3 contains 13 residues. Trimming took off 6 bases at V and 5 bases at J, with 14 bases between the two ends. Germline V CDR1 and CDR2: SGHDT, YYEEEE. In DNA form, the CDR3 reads TGTGCCAGCACTTTCTTTCGGGTGACTGAAGCTTTCTTT. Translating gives CASTFFRVTEAFF.

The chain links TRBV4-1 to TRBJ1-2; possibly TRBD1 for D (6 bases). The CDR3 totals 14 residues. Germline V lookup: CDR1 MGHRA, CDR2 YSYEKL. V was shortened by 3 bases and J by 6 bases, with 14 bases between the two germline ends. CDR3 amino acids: CASSQRGGWNGYTF. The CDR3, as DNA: TGCGCCAGCAGCCAGAGGGGGGGTTGGAATGGCTACACCTTC.

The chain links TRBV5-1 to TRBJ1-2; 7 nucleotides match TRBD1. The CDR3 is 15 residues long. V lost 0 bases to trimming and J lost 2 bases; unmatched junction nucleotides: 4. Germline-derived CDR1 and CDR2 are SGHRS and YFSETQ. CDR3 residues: CASSLESGGNYGYTF. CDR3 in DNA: TGCGCCAGCAGCTTGGAGTCAGGGGGGAACTATGGCTACACCTTC.

CDR3 coding DNA: TGTGCCAGCAGCTTTACATCCGGGGAGCTGTTTTTT. It yields the protein CASSFTSGELFF. The J gene is TRBJ2-2, the V gene TRBV5-4; the D is unclear. CDR1 and CDR2 (germline): SGHNT, YYREEE (reference sequence). CDR3 length: 12 residues. With 2 bases removed from V and 6 bases from J, the gap between germline ends came to 5 bases. Full variable domain (missing parts from reference TRBV5-4 and TRBJ2-2): ETGVTQSPTHLIKTRGQQVTLRCSSQSGHNTVSWYQQALGQGPQFIFQYYREEENGRGNFPPRFSGLQFPNYSSELNVNALELDDSALYLCASSFTSGELFFGEGSRLTVL.

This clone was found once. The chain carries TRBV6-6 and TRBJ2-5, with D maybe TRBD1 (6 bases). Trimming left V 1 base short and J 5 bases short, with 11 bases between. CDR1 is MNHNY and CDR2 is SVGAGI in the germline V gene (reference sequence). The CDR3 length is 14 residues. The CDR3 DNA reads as TGTGCCAGCAGTTACTACAGGGCAGGGGAGACCCAGTACTTC. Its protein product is CASSYYRAGETQYF.

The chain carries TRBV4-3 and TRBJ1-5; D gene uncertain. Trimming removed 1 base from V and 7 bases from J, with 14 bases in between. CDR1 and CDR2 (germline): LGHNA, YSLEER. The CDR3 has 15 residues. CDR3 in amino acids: CASSQVRVGGQPQHF. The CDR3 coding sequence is TGCGCCAGCAGCCAAGTTAGGGTAGGAGGACAGCCCCAGCATTTT.

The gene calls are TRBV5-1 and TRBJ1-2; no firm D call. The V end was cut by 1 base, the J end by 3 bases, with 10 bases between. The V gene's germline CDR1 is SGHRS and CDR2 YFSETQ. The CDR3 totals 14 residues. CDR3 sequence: CASSLSEGYYGYTF. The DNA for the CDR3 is TGCGCCAGCAGCTTGTCAGAGGGCTACTATGGCTACACCTTC.

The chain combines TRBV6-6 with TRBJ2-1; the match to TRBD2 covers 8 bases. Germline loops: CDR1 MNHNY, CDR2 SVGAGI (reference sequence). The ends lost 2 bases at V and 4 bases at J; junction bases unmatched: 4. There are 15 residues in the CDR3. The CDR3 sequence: CASSYESGGYNEQFF. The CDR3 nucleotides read TGTGCCAGCAGTTACGAGAGCGGGGGTTACAATGAGCAGTTCTTC.

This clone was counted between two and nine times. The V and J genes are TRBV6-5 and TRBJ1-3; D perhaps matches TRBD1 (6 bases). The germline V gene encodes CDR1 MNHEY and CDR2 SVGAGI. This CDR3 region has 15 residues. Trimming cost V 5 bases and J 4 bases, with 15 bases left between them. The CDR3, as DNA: TGTGCCAGCAGTCGCCAGGGGAAGTCGGGAAACACCATATATTTT. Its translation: CASSRQGKSGNTIYF.

CDR3 in DNA: TGTGCCAGCCAGACTAGCGGTCGGTTTGAGACCCAGTACTTC. Translated, it gives CASQTSGRFETQYF. The rearrangement joins TRBV5-6 to TRBJ2-5, with 9 bases identical to TRBD2. V shed 7 bases, J shed 5 bases, and the junction held 9 bases outside the gene matches. The germline V gene encodes CDR1 SGHDT and CDR2 YYEEEE. The CDR3 runs 14 residues.

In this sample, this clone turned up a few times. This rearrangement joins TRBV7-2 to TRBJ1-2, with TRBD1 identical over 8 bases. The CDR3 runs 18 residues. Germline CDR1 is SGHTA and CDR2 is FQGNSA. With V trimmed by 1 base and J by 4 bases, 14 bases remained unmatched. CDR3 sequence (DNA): TGTGCCAGCAGCTTAGGCCCCCGATCAGGGGGCGCGGGCTATGGCTACACCTTC. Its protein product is CASSLGPRSGGAGYGYTF. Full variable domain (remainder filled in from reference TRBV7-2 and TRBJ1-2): GAGVSQSPSNKVTEKGKDVELRCDPISGHTALYWYRQSLGQGLEFLIYFQGNSAPDKSGLPSDRFSAERTGGSVSTLTIQRTQQEDSAVYLCASSLGPRSGGAGYGYTFGSGTRLTVV.

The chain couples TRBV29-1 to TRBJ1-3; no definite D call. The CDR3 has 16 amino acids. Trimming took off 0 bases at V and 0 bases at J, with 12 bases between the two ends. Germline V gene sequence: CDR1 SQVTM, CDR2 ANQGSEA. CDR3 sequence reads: CSVEEPLSVSGNTIYF. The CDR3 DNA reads TGCAGCGTTGAAGAGCCCCTCAGTGTCTCTGGAAACACCATATATTTT.

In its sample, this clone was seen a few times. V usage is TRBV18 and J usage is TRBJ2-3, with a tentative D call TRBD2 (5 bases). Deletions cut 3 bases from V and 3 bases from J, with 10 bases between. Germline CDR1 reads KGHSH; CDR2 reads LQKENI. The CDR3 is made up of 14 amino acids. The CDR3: CASSPRVITDTQYF. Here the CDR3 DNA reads TGTGCCAGCTCACCGAGGGTAATAACAGATACGCAGTATTTT.

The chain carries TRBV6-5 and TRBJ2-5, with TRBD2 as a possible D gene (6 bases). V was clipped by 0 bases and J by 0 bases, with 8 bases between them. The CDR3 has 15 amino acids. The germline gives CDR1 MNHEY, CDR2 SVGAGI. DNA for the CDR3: TGTGCCAGCAGTTACTCGTGGGGGGACCAAGAGACCCAGTACTTC. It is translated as CASSYSWGDQETQYF.

The CDR3 sequence: CASSPGSGANVLTF. CDR3 nucleotides: TGCGCCAGCAGCCCGGGCTCTGGGGCCAACGTCCTGACTTTC. V and J are TRBV4-3 and TRBJ2-6; no clear D. The CDR3 contains 14 residues. The V end was cut by 4 bases, the J end by 0 bases, with 4 bases between. The germline V gene has CDR1 LGHNA and CDR2 YSLEER.